A selection of T cell receptor beta chains follows, all from one sample in a study of blood T cell repertoires in COVID-19. Profiling relied on immunoSEQ multiplex PCR, and the TCRdb table lists in-frame clones only, not all of them. The sample lists some 110,000 clones; approximately 89% were seen once. The sequenced sample was peripheral blood. Every receptor here comes from a man aged 35 to 55 with acute or convalescent COVID-19. CDR3s include the opening cysteine and the closing phenylalanine or tryptophan. Each record gives: J gene, clone size, V gene, D gene, CDR3 DNA, CDR3 protein. D genes are given only for firm matches. Clone size is given for some rows only: seen once, a few or many times, or a class if the clone is expanded.

TRBJ1-1 | NA | TRBV6-5 | NA | TGTGCCAGCAGTTCTCCCAGGAAAATGAACACTGAAGCTTTCTTT | CASSSPRKMNTEAFF
TRBJ1-2 | once | TRBV30 | NA | TGTGCCTGGAGTGTACCGGGGGATAACTATGGCTACACCTTC | CAWSVPGDNYGYTF
TRBJ1-5 | NA | TRBV6-2/TRBV6-3 | NA | TGTGCCAGCAGCCCCCTCAGGATTGATAATCAGCCCCAGCATTTT | CASSPLRIDNQPQHF
TRBJ1-5 | NA | TRBV6-1 | NA | TGTGCCAGCAGTGAAGTATTGGACAGTCTTTTTCGCTTT | CASSEVLDSLFRF
TRBJ2-2 | NA | TRBV3-1/TRBV3-2 | NA | TGTGCCAGCAGCCAAGATCGTGACACCGGGGAGCTGTTTTTT | CASSQDRDTGELFF
TRBJ1-6 | NA | TRBV30 | NA | TGTGCCTGGAGTCCGAACTTGAGGGAATCACCCCTCCACTTT | CAWSPNLRESPLHF
TRBJ2-7 | NA | TRBV15 | NA | TGTGCCACCAGCAGAGATCCATCCTACGAGCAGTACTTC | CATSRDPSYEQYF
TRBJ2-6 | NA | TRBV5-6 | NA | TGTGCCAGCAGCTTCATTACTGTTCTTGAGGGGGCCAACGTCCTGACTTTC | CASSFITVLEGANVLTF
TRBJ2-7 | few | TRBV7-7 | NA | TGTGCTAGCAGCTTACCAGGGAAGCCTCACGAGCAGTACTTC | CASSLPGKPHEQYF
TRBJ2-7 | NA | TRBV10-3 | NA | TGTGCCATCAGCCCAGGGGCCGACGAGCAGTACTTC | CAISPGADEQYF
TRBJ1-1 | NA | TRBV6-5 | NA | TGTGCCAGCAGAGCCCGAGGGGGGGTCACTGAAGCTTTCTTT | CASRARGGVTEAFF
TRBJ2-1 | few | TRBV7-8 | TRBD1 | TGTGCCAGCAGCTTAACTCCGGACAGGGGGTTGTTCTTC | CASSLTPDRGLFF
TRBJ2-1 | NA | TRBV9 | NA | TGTGCCAGCAGCGTAGGGGAGTCCTACAATGAGCAGTTCTTC | CASSVGESYNEQFF
TRBJ2-1 | NA | TRBV6-4 | TRBD1 | TGTGCCAGCAGTGACTCGGGTGGACAGGGTGGGTACAATGAGCAGTTCTTC | CASSDSGGQGGYNEQFF
TRBJ1-5 | NA | TRBV30 | NA | TGTGCCTGGAGTGTTCAAGGGGTTGGTCAGCCCCAGCATTTT | CAWSVQGVGQPQHF
TRBJ1-2 | NA | TRBV12-3/TRBV12-4 | NA | TGTGCCAGCAGTTTTGCCGCGGGCTATGGCTACACCTTC | CASSFAAGYGYTF
TRBJ1-3 | few | TRBV10-3 | NA | TGTGCCATCAGGGCAGTAACTGGAAACACCATATATTTT | CAIRAVTGNTIYF
TRBJ2-3 | NA | TRBV11-3 | NA | TGTGCCAGCAGCTTAGGGGCCCCAGATACGCAGTATTTT | CASSLGAPDTQYF
TRBJ2-1 | once | TRBV11-3 | NA | TGTGCCAGCAGCGAAACTAGTTCCAATGAGCAGTTCTTC | CASSETSSNEQFF
TRBJ2-6 | NA | TRBV5-6 | NA | TGTGCCAGCAGCTTGGTATCAGGGGTAGCTGGGGCCAACGTCCTGACTTTC | CASSLVSGVAGANVLTF
TRBJ1-1 | NA | TRBV7-2 | NA | TGTGCCAGCAGCTTAGACAGGGCAAACACTGAAGCTTTCTTT | CASSLDRANTEAFF
TRBJ2-7 | NA | TRBV11-2 | NA | TGTGCCAGCAGCTCCGGAGGGGTGGGTGGCCAACCCTACGAGCAGTACTTC | CASSSGGVGGQPYEQYF
TRBJ1-1 | NA | TRBV6-6 | TRBD1 | TGTGCCAGCAGTTACAAGGGGGCGGACACTGAAGCTTTCTTT | CASSYKGADTEAFF
TRBJ2-5 | NA | TRBV3-1/TRBV3-2 | TRBD2 | TGTGCTTGTATAGTTGCGCGGGGGTGCCAAGAGACCCAGTACTTC | CACIVARGCQETQYF
TRBJ2-7 | few | TRBV30 | NA | TGTGCCTGGAGTCCCCACGGGGGGCGCGTTTACGAGCAGTACTTC | CAWSPHGGRVYEQYF
TRBJ1-4 | NA | TRBV30 | TRBD1 | TGTGCCGGCCTTAAGGGACAGAAAGGTGAAAAACTGTTTTTT | CAGLKGQKGEKLFF
TRBJ2-7 | few | TRBV11-1 | NA | TGTGCCAGCAGCTTTGGGACATCCTCCTACGAGCAGTACTTC | CASSFGTSSYEQYF
TRBJ2-5 | NA | TRBV12-3/TRBV12-4 | NA | TGTGCCAGCAGTTTCCCCGACGGGGAGCCCCAGTACTTC | CASSFPDGEPQYF
TRBJ1-2 | once | TRBV4-3 | TRBD1 | TGCGCCAGCAGCCAAGGGGGAAGAGGGACAGGGGAATATGGCTACACCTTC | CASSQGGRGTGEYGYTF
TRBJ2-5 | NA | TRBV7-2 | TRBD2 | TGTGCCAGCAGCTTTGGCGGGAGTGGACAAGAGACCCAGTACTTC | CASSFGGSGQETQYF